Below, one TCR beta chain is given with its context. V shed 1 base, J shed 5 bases, and the junction held 3 bases outside the gene matches. This CDR3 comprises 16 residues. Germline V gene sequence: CDR1 SGHTA, CDR2 FQGNSA. Sequencing was performed with immunoSEQ multiplex PCR; in TCRdb, only in-frame clones are kept and a portion is missing. The table has some 120,000 clones, under 95% seen once. The source of the sample is a study of control samples from healthy donors and cancer patients. The specimen was PBMCs. This sequence originates from a man aged 45-60 years with head and neck cancer. V gene TRBV7-2 combines with J gene TRBJ2-1; 12 nucleotides match TRBD2. CDR3 in DNA: TGTGCCAGCAGCTTAGGACTAGCGGGGGTGGACAATGAGCAGTTCTTC. Residues: CASSLGLAGVDNEQFF.